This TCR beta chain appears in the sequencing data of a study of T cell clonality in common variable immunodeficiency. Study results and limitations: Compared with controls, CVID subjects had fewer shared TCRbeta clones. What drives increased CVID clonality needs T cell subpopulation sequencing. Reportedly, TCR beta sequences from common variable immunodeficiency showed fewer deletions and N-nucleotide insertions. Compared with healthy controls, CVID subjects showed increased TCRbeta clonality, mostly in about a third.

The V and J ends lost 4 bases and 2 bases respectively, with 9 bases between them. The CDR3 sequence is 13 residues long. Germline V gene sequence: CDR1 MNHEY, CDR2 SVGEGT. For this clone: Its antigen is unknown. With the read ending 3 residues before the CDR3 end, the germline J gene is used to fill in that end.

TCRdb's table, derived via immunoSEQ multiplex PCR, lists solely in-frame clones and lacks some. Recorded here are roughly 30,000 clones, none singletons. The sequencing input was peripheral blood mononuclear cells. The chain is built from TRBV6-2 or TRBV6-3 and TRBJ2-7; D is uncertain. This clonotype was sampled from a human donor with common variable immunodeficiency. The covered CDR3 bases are TGTGCCAGCAGTTCAGGTAGGGCCTACGAG. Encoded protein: CASSSGRAYE. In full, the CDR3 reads CASSSGRAYEQYF.